These 4 T cell receptor beta chains originate from one sample sequenced in a study of T cell changes during pregnancy in multiple sclerosis. Assay used: immunoSEQ multiplex PCR; TCRdb lists only in-frame clones, some missing. Altogether some 30,000 clones are present, around 92% being singletons, with the ten largest covering about 4.9%. Source: peripheral blood, taken in the first trimester of pregnancy. These receptors were taken from a female donor in good health, enrolled as a control in a pregnancy study.

The chain couples TRBV30 to TRBJ1-1; the D is unclear. V dropped 4 bases and J dropped 6 bases, with 15 bases sitting between them. Germline CDR1 is GTSNPN and CDR2 is SVGIG (reference sequence). This CDR3 is built from 13 residues. The CDR3: CAWKVGRNAEAFF. For the CDR3, the DNA is TGTGCCTGGAAGGTGGGGAGGAATGCTGAAGCTTTCTTT.

This chain links TRBV30 with TRBJ1-5, with no clear D. V was cut by 3 bases and J by 6 bases, with 18 bases left in between. Per the germline V gene, CDR1 is GTSNPN and CDR2 is SVGIG (reference sequence). The CDR3 contains 15 residues. CDR3 nucleotides: TGTGCCTGGAGCGCCCACGCGGGGATGGGTCAGCCCCAGCATTTT. It is translated as CAWSAHAGMGQPQHF. Together with reference TRBV30 and TRBJ1-5, the CDR3 gives the full variable domain: SQTIHQWPATLVQPVGSPLSLECTVEGTSNPNLYWYRQAAGRGLQLLFYSVGIGQISSEVPQNLSASRPQDRQFILSSKKLLLSDSGFYLCAWSAHAGMGQPQHFGDGTRLSIL.

The chain carries TRBV5-6 and TRBJ2-5; 8 bases agree with TRBD1. The CDR3 spans 16 residues. Looked up from germline, CDR1 is SGHDT and CDR2 is YYEEEE. J lost 0 bases, V lost 0 bases, and 4 bases had no gene match. CDR3 protein: CASSLGDRWDQETQYF. The CDR3 DNA reads TGTGCCAGCAGCTTGGGGGACAGGTGGGACCAAGAGACCCAGTACTTC.

The rearrangement uses TRBV6-5 and TRBJ1-1; unclear D gene. Deletions cut 2 bases from V and 5 bases from J, with 6 bases between. Germline V gene lookup returns CDR1 MNHEY and CDR2 SVGAGI. The CDR3 loop spans 12 amino acids. The CDR3 is CASSYEGTEAFF. In nucleotides, the CDR3 is TGTGCCAGCAGTTACGAGGGAACTGAAGCTTTCTTT.